The 20 T cell receptor beta chains below all came from one sample that was sequenced in a study of monozygotic twins with inflammatory bowel disease. Each CDR3 protein gets one entry in TCRdb, which reprocessed the 5' RACE reads and gives no DNA. The specimen's table records more than 95,000 distinct CDR3 sequences. The specimen was blood. The source is a human donor with ulcerative colitis or Crohn's disease, or a healthy co-twin of an affected twin (not recorded which).

The V call is TRBV3-1, the J call TRBJ2-1; TCRdb lists TRBD1, though no DNA is available to test this call. Germline V gene sequence: CDR1 LGHDT, CDR2 YNNKEL (reference sequence). This CDR3 contains 14 residues. The CDR3 loop reads CASSQDGQLNEQFF.

This rearrangement joins TRBV3-1 to TRBJ1-3. This CDR3 is 13 amino acids long. Germline V gene data show CDR1 as LGHDT and CDR2 as YNNKEL (reference sequence). The CDR3 spells CASSHGSGNTIYF.

The V and J genes are TRBV29-1 and TRBJ2-1. The CDR3 consists of 12 residues. The germline CDR1 and CDR2 sequences are SQVTM and ANQGSEA. The CDR3 protein is CSVLLSSNEQFF.

The chain couples TRBV29-1 to TRBJ1-5; TCRdb selects TRBD1, and the lack of DNA leaves this call unchecked. Germline CDR1 reads SQVTM; CDR2 reads ANQGSEA. This CDR3 comprises 13 residues. CDR3 sequence reads: CSATWGSNQPQHF.

The chain employs TRBV7-2 and TRBJ2-1; TCRdb proposes TRBD1, but this gene call is untestable without DNA. This CDR3 has 16 residues. CDR1 and CDR2 (germline): SGHTA, FQGNSA. The CDR3 sequence: CASLKRGGGRTSEQFF. The full variable domain, rest sourced from reference TRBV7-2 and TRBJ2-1, is GAGVSQSPSNKVTEKGKDVELRCDPISGHTALYWYRQSLGQGLEFLIYFQGNSAPDKSGLPSDRFSAERTGGSVSTLTIQRTQQEDSAVYLCASLKRGGGRTSEQFFGPGTRLTVL.

V usage is TRBV5-5 and J usage is TRBJ2-3; no DNA is available, so the TRBD2 call from TCRdb remains unchecked. CDR1 and CDR2 from the germline V gene are SGHKS and YYEKEE (reference sequence). The CDR3 length is 16 residues. CDR3 residues: CASSSARGISTDTQYF.

The chain couples TRBV6-4 to TRBJ2-3; TCRdb designates TRBD1, a call that cannot be tested without DNA. This CDR3 is built from 13 residues. Germline CDR1 and CDR2: MRHNA and SNTAGT. CDR3 sequence reads: CASSTGSTDTQYF.

The gene calls are TRBV7-2 and TRBJ1-3; the D call from TCRdb, TRBD1, cannot be confirmed without DNA. There are 16 residues in the CDR3. The germline CDR1 and CDR2 sequences are SGHTA and FQGNSA. CDR3: CASSLGHRTGGNTIYF.

This rearrangement joins TRBV4-1 to TRBJ1-3; the D gene TCRdb calls, TRBD1, cannot be checked with no DNA. CDR1 MGHRA and CDR2 YSYEKL come from the germline V gene. This CDR3 is built from 15 residues. The CDR3 reads CASSPPPGRGNTIYF.

This rearrangement joins TRBV18 to TRBJ2-3; TCRdb returns TRBD1, unconfirmable since there is no DNA. The CDR3 is 14 amino acids. CDR1 KGHSH and CDR2 LQKENI come from the germline V gene. The CDR3 here is CASSPSLGTDTQYF. Variable domain in full (rest from reference TRBV18 and TRBJ2-3): NAGVMQNPRHLVRRRGQEARLRCSPMKGHSHVYWYRQLPEEGLKFMVYLQKENIIDESGMPKERFSAEFPKEGPSILRIQQVVRGDSAAYFCASSPSLGTDTQYFGPGTRLTVL.

The V and J genes are TRBV20-1 and TRBJ1-1. The CDR3 is 12 amino acids. Germline V CDR1 and CDR2: DFQATT, SNEGSKA (reference sequence). CDR3 sequence: CSAKQANTEAFF.

This chain links TRBV28 with TRBJ2-1; TCRdb designates TRBD2, a call that cannot be tested without DNA. The CDR3 loop spans 17 amino acids. CDR1 is MDHEN, CDR2 SYDVKM, per germline. The CDR3: CATHWFRGTRLYNEQFF.

The rearrangement links TRBV6-5 to TRBJ2-3. Germline CDR1 is MNHEY and CDR2 is SVGAGI. The CDR3 covers 14 residues. Here the CDR3 reads CASSYVGVGDTQYF.

The chain combines TRBV6-5 with TRBJ1-1; TCRdb's D call of TRBD1 is untestable without DNA. The CDR3 is 13 amino acids. CDR1 MNHEY and CDR2 SVGAGI come from the germline V gene. The CDR3 reads CASSPWANTEAFF.

The chain uses TRBV7-2 and TRBJ2-1; TCRdb outputs TRBD1, but without DNA this stays unchecked. CDR1 SGHTA and CDR2 FQGNSA come from the germline V gene. CDR3 length: 14 residues. CDR3 residues: CASSWTGGVGEQFF.

This chain joins TRBV7-9 and TRBJ2-7. Germline V gene lookup returns CDR1 SEHNR and CDR2 FQNEAQ (reference sequence). This CDR3 region has 15 residues. This CDR3 reads CASSLAQRGTYEQYF.

The CDR3 reads CASSTSGVGNTIYF. The chain couples TRBV9 to TRBJ1-3; TCRdb selects TRBD1, and the lack of DNA leaves this call unchecked. The CDR3 is 14 residues long. From germline, CDR1 is SGDLS and CDR2 YYNGEE.

The CDR3 spells CSARKQDYTKAYEQYF. The rearrangement links TRBV20-1 to TRBJ2-7; the D call of TRBD2 rests on TCRdb alone, since no DNA is present to check it. CDR3 size: 16 residues. Germline V CDR1 and CDR2: DFQATT, SNEGSKA (reference sequence).

The rearrangement uses TRBV7-2 and TRBJ1-5. This CDR3 region has 15 residues. Per germline, CDR1 SGHTA and CDR2 FQGNSA. This chain's CDR3 is CASSLWSTGNQPQHF.

The chain carries TRBV7-9 and TRBJ1-4; TCRdb picks TRBD1, but there is no DNA to check that call. CDR3 length: 14 amino acids. The germline V gene encodes CDR1 SEHNR and CDR2 FQNEAQ (reference sequence). The CDR3 is CASSYRVDGEKLFF.